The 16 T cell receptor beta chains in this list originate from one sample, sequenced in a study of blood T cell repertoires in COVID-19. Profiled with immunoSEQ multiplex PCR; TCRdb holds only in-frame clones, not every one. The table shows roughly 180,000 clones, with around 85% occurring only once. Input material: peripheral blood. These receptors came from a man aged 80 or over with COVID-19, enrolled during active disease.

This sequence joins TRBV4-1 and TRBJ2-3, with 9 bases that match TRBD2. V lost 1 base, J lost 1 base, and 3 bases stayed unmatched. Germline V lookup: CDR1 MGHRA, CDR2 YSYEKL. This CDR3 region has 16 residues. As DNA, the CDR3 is TGCGCCAGCAGCCAAGTGGCTAGCGGGGGCACAGATACGCAGTATTTT. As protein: CASSQVASGGTDTQYF.

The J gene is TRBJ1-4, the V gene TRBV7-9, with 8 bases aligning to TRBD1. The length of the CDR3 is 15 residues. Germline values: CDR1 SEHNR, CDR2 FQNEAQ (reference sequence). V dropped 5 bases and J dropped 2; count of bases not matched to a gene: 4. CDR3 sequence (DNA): TGTGCCAGCAGCGTAAGGACAGGGACTAATGAAAAACTGTTTTTT. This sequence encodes CASSVRTGTNEKLFF. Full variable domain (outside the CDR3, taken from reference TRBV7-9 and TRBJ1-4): DTGVSQNPRHKITKRGQNVTFRCDPISEHNRLYWYRQTLGQGPEFLTYFQNEAQLEKSRLLSDRFSAERPKGSFSTLEIQRTEQGDSAMYLCASSVRTGTNEKLFFGSGTQLSVL.

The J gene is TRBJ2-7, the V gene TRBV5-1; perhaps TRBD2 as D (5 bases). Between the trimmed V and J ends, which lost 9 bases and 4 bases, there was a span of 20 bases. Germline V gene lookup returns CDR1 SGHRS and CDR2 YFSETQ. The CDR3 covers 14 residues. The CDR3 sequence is CATLIGVARYEQYF. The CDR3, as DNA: TGCGCCACCTTGATCGGGGTAGCGCGGTACGAGCAGTACTTC.

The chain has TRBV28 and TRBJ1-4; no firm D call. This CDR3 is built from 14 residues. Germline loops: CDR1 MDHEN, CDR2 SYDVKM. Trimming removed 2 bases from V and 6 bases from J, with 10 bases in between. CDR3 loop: CASSLGGLDEKLFF. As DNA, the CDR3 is TGTGCCAGCAGTTTAGGAGGGCTGGATGAAAAACTGTTTTTT.

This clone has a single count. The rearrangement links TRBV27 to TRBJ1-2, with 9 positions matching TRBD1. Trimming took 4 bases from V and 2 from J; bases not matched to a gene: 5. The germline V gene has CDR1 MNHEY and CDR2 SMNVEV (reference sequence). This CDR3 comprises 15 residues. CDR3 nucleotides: TGTGCCAGCAGTTCGCCGGGACAGGGAAACTATGGCTACACCTTC. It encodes CASSSPGQGNYGYTF.

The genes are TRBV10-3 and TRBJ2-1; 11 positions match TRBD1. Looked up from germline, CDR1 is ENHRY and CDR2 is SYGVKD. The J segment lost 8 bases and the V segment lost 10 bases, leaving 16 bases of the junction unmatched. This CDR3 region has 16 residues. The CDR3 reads CATQKTGTGGPHEQFF. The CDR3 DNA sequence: TGTGCCACGCAAAAGACCGGGACAGGGGGTCCCCATGAGCAGTTCTTC.

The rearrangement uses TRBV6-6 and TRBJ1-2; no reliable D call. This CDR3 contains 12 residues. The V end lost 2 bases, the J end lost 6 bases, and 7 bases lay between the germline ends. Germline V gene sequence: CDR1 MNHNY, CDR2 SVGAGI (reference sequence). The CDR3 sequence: CASSYVQDGYTF. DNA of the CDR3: TGTGCCAGCAGTTACGTCCAGGATGGCTACACCTTC.

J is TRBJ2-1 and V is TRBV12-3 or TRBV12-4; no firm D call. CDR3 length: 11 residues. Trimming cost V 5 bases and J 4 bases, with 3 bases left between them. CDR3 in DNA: TGTGCCAGCAGTCTTTACAATGAGCAGTTCTTC. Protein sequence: CASSLYNEQFF.

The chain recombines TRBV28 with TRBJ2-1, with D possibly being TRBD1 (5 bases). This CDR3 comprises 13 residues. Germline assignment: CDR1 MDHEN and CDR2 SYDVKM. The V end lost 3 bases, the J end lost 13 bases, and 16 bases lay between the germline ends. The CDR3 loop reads CASSLDIPLHQFF. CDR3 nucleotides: TGTGCCAGCAGTTTGGACATACCTCTTCATCAGTTCTTC.

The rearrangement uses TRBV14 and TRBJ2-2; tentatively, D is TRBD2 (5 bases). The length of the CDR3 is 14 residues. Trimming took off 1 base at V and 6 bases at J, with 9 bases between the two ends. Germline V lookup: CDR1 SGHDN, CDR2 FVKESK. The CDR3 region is CASSQVLDAGELFF. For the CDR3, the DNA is TGTGCCAGCAGCCAAGTACTAGATGCCGGGGAGCTGTTTTTT. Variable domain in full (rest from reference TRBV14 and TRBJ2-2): EAGVTQFPSHSVIEKGQTVTLRCDPISGHDNLYWYRRVMGKEIKFLLHFVKESKQDESGMPNNRFLAERTGGTYSTLKVQPAELEDSGVYFCASSQVLDAGELFFGEGSRLTVL.

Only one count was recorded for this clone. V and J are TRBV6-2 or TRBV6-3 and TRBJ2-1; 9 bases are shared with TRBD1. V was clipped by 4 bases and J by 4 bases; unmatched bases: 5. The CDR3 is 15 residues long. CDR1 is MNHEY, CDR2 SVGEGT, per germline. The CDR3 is CASSLQGARYNEQFF. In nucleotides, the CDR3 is TGTGCCAGCAGTTTACAGGGGGCGCGTTACAATGAGCAGTTCTTC.

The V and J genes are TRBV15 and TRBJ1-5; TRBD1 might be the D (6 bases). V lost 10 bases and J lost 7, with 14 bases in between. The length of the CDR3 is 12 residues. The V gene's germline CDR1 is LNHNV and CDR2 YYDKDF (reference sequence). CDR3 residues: CASATGFQPQHF. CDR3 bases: TGTGCCAGCGCAACAGGGTTCCAGCCCCAGCATTTT.

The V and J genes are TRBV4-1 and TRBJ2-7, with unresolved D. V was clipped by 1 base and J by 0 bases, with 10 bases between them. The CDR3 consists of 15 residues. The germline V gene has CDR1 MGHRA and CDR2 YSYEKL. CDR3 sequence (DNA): TGCGCCAGCAGCCAAGGACACCTACCCTCCTACGAGCAGTACTTC. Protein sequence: CASSQGHLPSYEQYF.

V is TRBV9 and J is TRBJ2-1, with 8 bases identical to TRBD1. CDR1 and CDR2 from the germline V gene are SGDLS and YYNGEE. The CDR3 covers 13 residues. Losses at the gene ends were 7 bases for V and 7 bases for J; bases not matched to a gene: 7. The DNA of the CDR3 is TGTGCCAGCGCGCCGGGACAGGAGAATGAGCAGTTCTTC. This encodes CASAPGQENEQFF.

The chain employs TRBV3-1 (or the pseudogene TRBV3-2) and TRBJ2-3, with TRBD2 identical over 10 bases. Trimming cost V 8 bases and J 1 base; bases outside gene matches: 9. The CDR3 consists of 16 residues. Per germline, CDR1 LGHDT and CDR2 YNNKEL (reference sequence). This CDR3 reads CASSPFGTSGTDTQYF. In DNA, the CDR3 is TGTGCCAGCTCCCCTTTCGGGACTAGCGGCACAGATACGCAGTATTTT.

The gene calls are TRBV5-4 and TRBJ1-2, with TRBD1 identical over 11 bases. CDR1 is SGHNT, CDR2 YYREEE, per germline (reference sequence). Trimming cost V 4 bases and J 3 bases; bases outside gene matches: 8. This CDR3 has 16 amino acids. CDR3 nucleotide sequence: TGTGCCAGCAGCCCCGGGACAGGGGGAAGGGACTATGGCTACACCTTC. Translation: CASSPGTGGRDYGYTF.